The T cell receptor beta chain under discussion was sequenced for a study of blood T cell repertoires in COVID-19 (TCRdb year 2020). Broadly, across the study: The collaborator samples originated in the United States, Italy and Spain and spanned the acute and convalescent phases of COVID-19. The samples were drawn from two sources: the first 160 participants of the ongoing ImmuneRACE study, and 950 to 1,500 subjects contributed by 6 global collaborators. Deeply sampled blood TCRbeta repertoires from subjects exposed to, actively infected with, or recovered from COVID-19 were included in the dataset. The sample metadata nearly always contained a de-identified subject ID, COVID-19 status, age in years and sex. The repertoires were released in a freely available public database meant as a resource for research on the immune response to SARS-CoV-2. Where available, HLA class I and class II types were obtained from metadata supplied by the sample provider rather than from assay-based typing. The prospective study material was composed of cDNA or gDNA derived from T cells, B-cell-depleted T cells, or PBMCs. Study-wide findings and limitations: The quantity of clinical and demographic metadata differed by source and by participant and was supplied without curation.

Of note for this clone: No antigen is known for it. One base away there is no much larger clone; base qualities are not given.

One collaborating source in Seattle enrolled patients while the patients were actively infected and followed the patients over time throughout the course of disease. The collaborating institutions used their own protocols to collect whole blood in K2EDTA tubes. Collaborator samples were shipped for TCRbeta analysis as frozen whole blood, isolated PBMCs, or DNA extracted from either sample type. TCRbeta CDR3 regions were amplified from genomic DNA using the immunoSEQ Assay, a bias-controlled multiplex PCR. The authors' analysis ran thus. Nucleated cell counts per sample were estimated from amplification of reference gene primers within the assay. To quantify the absolute abundance of each unique TCRbeta CDR3 rearrangement, sequence reads were collapsed and filtered. Productive Simpson clonality was computed per sample as the square root of Simpson's diversity index over productive rearrangements. The source is immuneACCESS, and TCRdb retained only in-frame sequences with V and J called. Part of the clones is not carried over; for the studies checked, unresolved V genes explain less than half of this, and the remainder is unexplained. Clone size and V and J calls were adopted from that table, with D and trimming inferred from the DNA. The sample data list 330,000 or so clones, and roughly 87% of these were observed just once. Together, the top ten hold around 8.9% of the sample.

The V end gives up 8 bases and the J end 7 bases, leaving 7 bases in the junction not matched to a gene. Including the terminal cysteine and phenylalanine, the CDR3 comprises 13 residues. The DNA shown is the 39-base CDR3, in frame from base 1. CDR1 GTSNPN and CDR2 SVGIG were looked up in the germline V gene (reference sequence). What was sequenced was peripheral blood. Recombination joined TRBV30 with TRBJ1-6; 8 bases in the middle match TRBD1. This receptor was obtained from a man aged 25 to 40 with COVID-19, enrolled during active disease. In nucleotides, the sequence is TGTGCCGCGAACAGGGGGATGAATTCACCCCTCCACTTT. It translates to CAANRGMNSPLHF.